Presented here are 11 T cell receptor beta chains from one specimen sequenced in a study of T cell changes during pregnancy in multiple sclerosis. Clones were read by immunoSEQ multiplex PCR, and TCRdb kept only the in-frame ones, dropping some. The sample records tens of thousands of clones, 75% to 95% being singletons. This sample comprised CD4+ T cells from peripheral blood mononuclear cells, obtained in the third trimester of pregnancy. The receptor source for this set is a female donor in good health, enrolled as a control in a pregnancy study.

The chain is built from TRBV19 and TRBJ2-7, with 10 bases matching TRBD1. This CDR3 has 15 amino acids. Germline CDR1 LNHDA, CDR2 SQIVND (reference sequence). Trimming at V came to 3 bases and at J to 4 bases, leaving 6 bases not matched to a gene. The CDR3 DNA reads as TGTGCCAGTAGTATCTCGGGACAGGGGTTTTACGAGCAGTACTTC. It codes for CASSISGQGFYEQYF.

The chain recombines TRBV9 with TRBJ2-3; possibly TRBD2 for D (6 bases). V was clipped by 2 bases and J by 2 bases, with 12 bases between them. The germline gives CDR1 SGDLS, CDR2 YYNGEE. The CDR3 totals 15 residues. CDR3: CASSVLAEHTDTQYF. CDR3 DNA: TGTGCCAGCAGCGTGTTAGCGGAGCACACAGATACGCAGTATTTT. The full variable domain, in which reference TRBV9 and TRBJ2-3 provide the parts outside the CDR3, is DSGVTQTPKHLITATGQRVTLRCSPRSGDLSVYWYQQSLDQGLQFLIQYYNGEERAKGNILERFSAQQFPDLHSELNLSSLELGDSALYFCASSVLAEHTDTQYFGPGTRLTVL.

The rearrangement uses TRBV5-4 and TRBJ1-4, with a tentative D call TRBD1 (6 bases). CDR1 is SGHNT, CDR2 YYREEE, per germline (reference sequence). The CDR3 length is 14 residues. With 4 bases removed from V and 8 bases from J, the gap between germline ends came to 15 bases. The CDR3 DNA follows: TGTGCCAGCAGCCAACAGGGAAGGCGGGAAAAACTGTTTTTT. Residues: CASSQQGRREKLFF.

The CDR3, as DNA: TGTGCCAGCAGTTCGGGACTAGCGGGCTCCTACGAGCAGTACTTC. This codes for CASSSGLAGSYEQYF. The chain recombines TRBV27 with TRBJ2-7; 12 positions match TRBD2. The CDR3 totals 15 residues. V lost 4 bases to trimming and J lost 0 bases; unmatched junction nucleotides: 1. Germline loops: CDR1 MNHEY, CDR2 SMNVEV (reference sequence).

This clone came up a few times. The chain couples TRBV6-5 to TRBJ1-1, with D possibly matching TRBD1 (5 bases). Germline V gene lookup returns CDR1 MNHEY and CDR2 SVGAGI. The CDR3 runs 14 residues. With 7 bases removed from V and 5 bases from J, the gap between germline ends came to 17 bases. CDR3 sequence: CASTHAGRETEAFF. The CDR3 DNA is TGTGCCAGCACACACGCAGGGAGGGAGACTGAAGCTTTCTTT.

The gene calls are TRBV5-5 and TRBJ1-5; 7 bases map to TRBD1. V lost 0 bases, J lost 6 bases, and 6 bases stayed unmatched. Germline V lookup: CDR1 SGHKS, CDR2 YYEKEE (reference sequence). This CDR3 has 15 amino acids. The CDR3 reads CASSLDPRGLQPQHF. In nucleotides, the CDR3 is TGTGCCAGCAGCTTGGATCCGAGGGGGCTTCAGCCCCAGCATTTT.

The V and J genes are TRBV7-8 and TRBJ1-1; unclear D gene. V lost 5 bases and J 7 bases, leaving 11 bases between the germline ends. Germline V gene data show CDR1 as SGHVS and CDR2 as FQNEAQ. The CDR3 covers 12 residues. The CDR3 protein is CASSREKGEAFF. The CDR3 DNA reads as TGTGCCAGCAGCAGGGAGAAAGGTGAAGCTTTCTTT.

V and J are TRBV6-5 and TRBJ1-1; weak D call: TRBD1 (5 bases). Trimming took off 3 bases at V and 1 base at J, with 9 bases between the two ends. There are 14 residues in the CDR3. CDR1 and CDR2 (germline): MNHEY, SVGAGI. CDR3 sequence (DNA): TGTGCCAGCAGTTATGGGGCACCGAACACTGAAGCTTTCTTT. Translating gives CASSYGAPNTEAFF.

The chain joins TRBV11-2 to TRBJ2-3; 9 nucleotides agree with TRBD2. CDR1 and CDR2 from the germline V gene are SGHAT and FQNNGV. This CDR3 spans 14 amino acids. With V trimmed by 5 bases and J by 6 bases, 6 bases remained unmatched. The CDR3 protein is CASSSGTSRDTQYF. CDR3 nucleotide sequence: TGTGCCAGCAGCAGCGGGACTAGCCGCGATACGCAGTATTTT.

The V and J genes are TRBV7-3 and TRBJ2-3, with 10 bases lining up with TRBD2. Germline lookup yields CDR1 SGHTA and CDR2 FQGTGA. V shed 2 bases, J shed 1 base, and the junction held 3 bases outside the gene matches. The CDR3 is 16 amino acids. CDR3 in amino acids: CASSLGLAGGTDTQYF. In DNA, the CDR3 is TGTGCCAGCAGCTTAGGGCTAGCGGGGGGCACAGATACGCAGTATTTT.

V gene TRBV7-2 combines with J gene TRBJ2-1; TRBD2 matches 8 bases. The V gene's germline CDR1 is SGHTA and CDR2 FQGNSA. V trimming: 2 bases; J trimming: 10 bases; junction bases outside the gene matches: 4. The length of the CDR3 is 13 residues. The CDR3 loop reads CASSLREGGEQFF. CDR3 sequence (DNA): TGTGCCAGCAGCTTACGGGAGGGGGGAGAGCAGTTCTTC.